Below, 3 T cell receptor beta chains from the same sample are listed, as sequenced in a study of read filtering for tumor transcriptome and immune sequencing. From 400 to 450 ng of RNA, a library with molecular barcoded alpha/delta and beta/gamma adaptors was made. MiXCR was run by TCRdb on the reads, yielding one entry per CDR3 protein. The table records 100,000 to 150,000 distinct CDR3 sequences, less than 15% of them present only once. Sample: a population of CD138-negative cells sorted from bone marrow. Receptors originate from a donor at least 40 years old with multiple myeloma.

This clonotype was counted only a few times. This chain links TRBV12-3 or TRBV12-4 with TRBJ1-2; a possible D gene is TRBD1 (6 bases). V lost 2 bases, J lost 8 bases, and 9 bases lay in between. This CDR3 is 12 amino acids long. CDR3 amino acids: CASSLWGQGYTF. The CDR3 region has the DNA TGTGCCAGCAGTTTATGGGGGCAAGGCTACACCTTC.

This clonotype has at least ten counts. V is TRBV7-9 and J is TRBJ2-6, with no clear D. Germline CDR1 reads SEHNR; CDR2 reads FQNEAQ (reference sequence). The V end was cut by 8 bases, the J end by 4 bases, with 6 bases between. CDR3 length: 12 amino acids. The CDR3 protein is CASPLGANVLTF. CDR3 coding DNA: TGTGCCAGCCCCCTCGGGGCCAACGTCCTGACTTTC.

This clonotype was recorded at least ten times. The genes are TRBV30 and TRBJ2-1; 13 nucleotides align to TRBD2. Germline V gene lookup returns CDR1 GTSNPN and CDR2 SVGIG (reference sequence). V gave up 3 bases and J gave up 2 bases; unmatched junction bases: 7. This CDR3 contains 17 residues. CDR3 bases: TGTGCCTGGAGACTCGGGACTAGCGGGGCTGCCTACAATGAGCAGTTCTTC. It translates to CAWRLGTSGAAYNEQFF.